Sequencing of this TCR beta chain was carried out in a study of beta chain features in type 1 diabetes. Overall study results and limits: All four CD4+ subsets from Type 1 diabetes patients carried moderately but significantly shorter TCRB CDR3s.

Germline-derived CDR1 and CDR2 are MNHEY and SMNVEV (reference sequence). The CDR3 sequence is 14 residues long. V lost 6 bases and J lost 4, with 13 bases in between. Remarks on this clone: Its antigen is undetermined.

Stem cell-like memory, regulatory, central memory and naive CD4+ cells were sorted via CD45RO/CCR7/CD25/CD127/CD95/CD27. Purity above 95% was achieved in all sorted populations. Sequenced material consisted of expressed TCRB transcripts (all of the isolated RNA was reverse transcribed). The assay was immunoSEQ multiplex PCR, and TCRdb's table has in-frame clones only and misses some. The data hold some 160,000 clones, with around 9.7% observed a single time. Sequencing input: central memory CD4+ T cells from blood. V gene TRBV27 combines with J gene TRBJ1-5; D is possibly TRBD1 (5 bases). The sequence was collected from a woman aged 25 to 39 with type 1 diabetes. CDR3 residues: CASRGGMGNQPQHF. The CDR3 coding sequence is TGTGCCAGCAGGGGGGGAATGGGGAATCAGCCCCAGCATTTT.